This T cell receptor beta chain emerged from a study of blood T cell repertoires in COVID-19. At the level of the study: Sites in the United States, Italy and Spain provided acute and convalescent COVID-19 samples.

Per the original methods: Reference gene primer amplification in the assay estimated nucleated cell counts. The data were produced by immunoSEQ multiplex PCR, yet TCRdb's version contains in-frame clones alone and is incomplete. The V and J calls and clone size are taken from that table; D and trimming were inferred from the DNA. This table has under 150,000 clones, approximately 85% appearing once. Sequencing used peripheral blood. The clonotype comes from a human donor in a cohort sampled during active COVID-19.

CDR3 protein: CASSVLDSIGYTF. The CDR3 DNA reads TGTGCCAGCAGCGTTCTGGACAGTATTGGCTACACCTTC. The gene calls are TRBV9 and TRBJ1-2, with D maybe TRBD1 (6 bases). This CDR3 is built from 13 residues. Germline CDR1 is SGDLS and CDR2 is YYNGEE. V was clipped by 2 bases and J by 7 bases, with 12 bases between them.